This is a list of T cell receptor beta chains from one sample in a study of blood T cell repertoires in COVID-19. Clones were read by immunoSEQ multiplex PCR, and TCRdb kept only the in-frame ones, dropping some. The sample lists more than 250,000 clones, almost 90% occurring once. The sample was PBMCs or T cells enriched from blood (not recorded which). Receptors originate from a woman aged 18-30 years with acute COVID-19. CDR3s include the opening cysteine and the closing phenylalanine or tryptophan. A D gene is named only where the DNA matches it firmly. Clone size is shown for a subset of rows, as once, few, many or a class of expanded clone.

J | V | size | D | CDR3 | DNA
TRBJ2-7 | TRBV10-3 | few | TRBD1 | CAISLAGTGGYEQYF | TGTGCCATCAGTTTAGCCGGGACAGGGGGATACGAGCAGTACTTC
TRBJ2-5 | TRBV6-5 | once | NA | CASTRAGAEETQYF | TGTGCCAGCACTAGAGCGGGCGCGGAAGAGACCCAGTACTTC
TRBJ2-7 | TRBV9 | NA | TRBD1 | CASSAPGQGPNEQYF | TGTGCCAGCAGCGCCCCGGGACAGGGGCCGAACGAGCAGTACTTC
TRBJ2-7 | TRBV25-1 | NA | TRBD1 | CASSERRRTGYGYEQYF | TGTGCCAGCAGTGAACGAAGAAGGACAGGGTATGGCTACGAGCAGTACTTC
TRBJ2-6 | TRBV7-2 | NA | NA | CASSFYSGANVLTF | TGTGCCAGCAGCTTTTATTCTGGGGCCAACGTCCTGACTTTC
TRBJ2-5 | TRBV11-2 | NA | TRBD2 | CASSQGLAGGLLETQYF | TGTGCCAGCAGCCAGGGACTAGCGGGAGGCCTCCTGGAGACCCAGTACTTC
TRBJ1-4 | TRBV28 | NA | TRBD1 | CASSLLGQGAGGEKLFF | TGTGCCAGCAGCCTCCTAGGACAGGGGGCAGGAGGGGAAAAACTGTTTTTT
TRBJ2-2 | TRBV6-1 | NA | NA | CASRTRNTGELFF | TGTGCCAGCAGAACACGGAACACCGGGGAGCTGTTTTTT
TRBJ2-1 | TRBV5-5 | NA | NA | CASSLAGVYEQFF | TGTGCCAGCAGCTTGGCCGGGGTATACGAGCAGTTCTTC
TRBJ2-1 | TRBV4-1 | NA | NA | CASSQVSYNEQFF | TGCGCCAGCAGCCAAGTCAGTTACAATGAGCAGTTCTTC
TRBJ2-7 | TRBV7-6 | NA | TRBD2 | CASSSGLAGIRYF | TGTGCCAGCAGCTCGGGACTAGCGGGGATCAGGTACTTC
TRBJ2-7 | TRBV11-2 | NA | TRBD1 | CASSLIPTGVYEQYF | TGTGCCAGCAGCTTAATCCCCACAGGGGTATACGAGCAGTACTTC
TRBJ1-4 | TRBV5-1 | once | NA | CASSLSSTNEKLFF | TGCGCCAGCAGCTTGTCCTCAACTAATGAAAAACTGTTTTTT
TRBJ2-7 | TRBV7-8 | NA | NA | CASSSRLLTYEQYF | TGTGCCAGCAGCTCCCGACTTCTAACCTACGAGCAGTACTTC